The 6 T cell receptor beta chains listed next were all sequenced from one sample in a study of identifying expanded T cells in peripheral blood. Only in-frame clones appear in the TCRdb table, and some are missing; sequencing was by immunoSEQ multiplex PCR. The top ten clones hold roughly 3% of a sample with 70,000 or so clones, 90% of them seen once. The sequencing sample was made of blood. The source is a person between 18 and 69 years old in good health.

The chain links TRBV2 to TRBJ1-3; D gene unclear. Trimming took off 5 bases at V and 1 base at J, with 15 bases between the two ends. CDR1 is SNHLY, CDR2 FYNNEI, per germline. The CDR3 is made up of 16 amino acids. Here the CDR3 reads CASSQQSLHSGNTIYF. The CDR3 region has the DNA TGTGCCAGCAGTCAACAGAGTCTCCATTCTGGAAACACCATATATTTT.

The V gene is TRBV12-5, the J gene TRBJ2-7; D ambiguous. Trimming took off 3 bases at V and 0 bases at J, with 15 bases between the two ends. CDR1 is LGHNT and CDR2 is FRNRAP in the germline V gene. The CDR3 is 16 amino acids. CDR3 coding DNA: TGTGCTAGTGGTTTCTCGGGCCTGGTTACCTCCTACGAGCAGTACTTC. It yields the protein CASGFSGLVTSYEQYF.

The gene calls are TRBV6-5 and TRBJ2-3; D gene unclear. The V gene lost 6 bases and the J gene lost 2 bases, with 9 bases spanning the gap. CDR1 MNHEY and CDR2 SVGAGI come from the germline V gene. This CDR3 has 13 amino acids. The CDR3 region has the DNA TGTGCCAGCAGCTTCAGGCCCACAGATACGCAGTATTTT. This encodes CASSFRPTDTQYF.

The chain combines TRBV5-4 with TRBJ2-2; no definite D call. This CDR3 comprises 15 residues. Germline V CDR1 and CDR2: SGHNT, YYREEE (reference sequence). V was clipped by 1 base and J by 4 bases, with 11 bases between them. The CDR3 is CASSLKGGTTGELFF. The CDR3 region has the DNA TGTGCCAGCAGCTTGAAAGGCGGAACCACCGGGGAGCTGTTTTTT. Filled out from reference TRBV5-4 and TRBJ2-2, the complete variable domain reads ETGVTQSPTHLIKTRGQQVTLRCSSQSGHNTVSWYQQALGQGPQFIFQYYREEENGRGNFPPRFSGLQFPNYSSELNVNALELDDSALYLCASSLKGGTTGELFFGEGSRLTVL.

The chain joins TRBV7-9 to TRBJ2-7; D might be TRBD1 (6 bases). This CDR3 has 17 amino acids. Trimming shortened V by 5 bases and J by 3 bases, and 23 bases separated the two germline ends. Germline V gene sequence: CDR1 SEHNR, CDR2 FQNEAQ (reference sequence). CDR3 region: CASSQTGRGGRIYEQYF. The CDR3 DNA sequence: TGTGCCAGCAGCCAGACAGGTAGGGGTGGTAGGATCTACGAGCAGTACTTC.

The chain recombines TRBV6-5 with TRBJ2-3; possibly TRBD2 for D (6 bases). V was pared by 2 bases and J by 6 bases, with 15 bases between. The CDR3 length is 15 residues. The germline V gene has CDR1 MNHEY and CDR2 SVGAGI. The CDR3: CASSYTSREWDTQYF. As DNA, the CDR3 is TGTGCCAGCAGTTACACGTCACGGGAGTGGGATACGCAGTATTTT.